What follows are 2 T cell receptor beta chains derived from one specimen sequenced in a study of blood T cell repertoires in COVID-19. Data came from immunoSEQ multiplex PCR; TCRdb stores just in-frame clones and leaves some out. The table includes under 250,000 clones, about 86% detected once. Sequencing input: peripheral blood. These receptors originate from a man older than 75 with acute or convalescent COVID-19.

The V gene is TRBV18, the J gene TRBJ1-3, with TRBD1 identical over 8 bases. The CDR3 sequence is 16 residues long. V gave up 3 bases and J gave up 0 bases; unmatched junction bases: 4. Germline CDR1 KGHSH, CDR2 LQKENI. The CDR3 loop is CASSPLGQGSGNTIYF. CDR3 nucleotides: TGTGCCAGCTCACCGCTTGGACAGGGCTCTGGAAACACCATATATTTT.

The chain combines TRBV19 with TRBJ2-1; the match to TRBD2 covers 7 bases. After removal of 5 bases from V and 7 bases from J, the junction contained 8 bases not matched to a gene. This CDR3 comprises 14 residues. Germline V CDR1 and CDR2: LNHDA, SQIVND (reference sequence). CDR3 in DNA: TGTGCCAGTAGTTTCGGCGGGAGTAGAAATGAGCAGTTCTTC. As protein: CASSFGGSRNEQFF.